This T cell receptor (beta chain) was captured by sequencing in a study of CD8 T cells in Susac syndrome. Across the study: Roughly 6 sequenced Susac syndrome patients had clinically active disease, while roughly 8 were in remission.

The RNA input was roughly 0.45 to 1 ug, and it was reverse transcribed with random hexamers. With immunoSEQ multiplex PCR, TCR beta CDR3 was amplified across 54 Vbeta and 13 Jbeta. TCRdb reanalysed the immunoSEQ multiplex PCR reads using MiXCR and keeps one entry per CDR3 protein. This table holds approximately 190,000 distinct CDR3 sequences, around 95% found once. CD8+ and CD4+ T cells from blood underwent TCR beta sequencing. Negative isolation was used for CD8+ and CD4+ T cells and FACS enrichment for TEMRA cells. Per germline, CDR1 SGHRS and CDR2 YFSETQ. This CDR3 comprises 16 residues. V was pared by 2 bases and J by 6 bases, with 18 bases between.

This sequence was found in a human donor with Susac syndrome. The sequencing input was CD4+ T cells from PBMCs. J is TRBJ2-1 and V is TRBV5-1; D is possibly TRBD1 or TRBD2 (5 bases each). The CDR3 DNA reads as TGCGCCAGCAGCTTTCGGGACGGGATACCTACCAATGAGCAGTTCTTC. Protein product: CASSFRDGIPTNEQFF.